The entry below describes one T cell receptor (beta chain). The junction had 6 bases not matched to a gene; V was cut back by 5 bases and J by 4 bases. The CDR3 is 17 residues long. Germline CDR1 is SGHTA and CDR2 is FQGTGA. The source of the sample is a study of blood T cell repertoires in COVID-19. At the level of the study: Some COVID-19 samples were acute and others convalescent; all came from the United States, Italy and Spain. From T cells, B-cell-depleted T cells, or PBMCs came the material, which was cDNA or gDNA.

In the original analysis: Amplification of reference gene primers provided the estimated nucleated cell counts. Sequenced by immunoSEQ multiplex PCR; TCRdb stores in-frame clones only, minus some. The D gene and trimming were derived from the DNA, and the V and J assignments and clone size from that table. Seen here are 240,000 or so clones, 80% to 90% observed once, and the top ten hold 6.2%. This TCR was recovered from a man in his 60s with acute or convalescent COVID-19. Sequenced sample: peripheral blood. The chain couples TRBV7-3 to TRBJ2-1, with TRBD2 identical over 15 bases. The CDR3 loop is CASSPGTSGRLYNEQFF. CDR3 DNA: TGTGCCAGCAGCCCTGGGACTAGCGGGAGGTTATACAATGAGCAGTTCTTC. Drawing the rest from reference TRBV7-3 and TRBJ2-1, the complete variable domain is GAGVSQTPSNKVTEKGKYVELRCDPISGHTALYWYRQSLGQGPEFLIYFQGTGAADDSGLPNDRFFAVRPEGSVSTLKIQRTERGDSAVYLCASSPGTSGRLYNEQFFGPGTRLTVL.